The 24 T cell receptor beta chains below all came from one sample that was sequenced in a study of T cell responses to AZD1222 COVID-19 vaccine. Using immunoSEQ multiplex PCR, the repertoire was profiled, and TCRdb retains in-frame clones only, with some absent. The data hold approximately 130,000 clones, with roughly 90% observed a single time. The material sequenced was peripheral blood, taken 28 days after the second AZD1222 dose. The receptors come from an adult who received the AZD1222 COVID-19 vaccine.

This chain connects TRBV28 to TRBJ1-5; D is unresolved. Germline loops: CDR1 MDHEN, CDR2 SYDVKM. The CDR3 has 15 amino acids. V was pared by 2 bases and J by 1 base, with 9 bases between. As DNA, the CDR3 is TGTGCCAGCAGTTTAGTGGGGAGGAGCAATCAGCCCCAGCATTTT. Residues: CASSLVGRSNQPQHF.

The CDR3 DNA sequence: TGTGCCAGCAGCGTACAGGGGTTTGGGAACACTGAAGCTTTCTTT. Protein sequence: CASSVQGFGNTEAFF. The chain couples TRBV9 to TRBJ1-1; a weak D match, TRBD1 (6 bases). The V gene's germline CDR1 is SGDLS and CDR2 YYNGEE. The CDR3 spans 15 residues. V lost 1 base and J lost 1, with 11 bases in between.

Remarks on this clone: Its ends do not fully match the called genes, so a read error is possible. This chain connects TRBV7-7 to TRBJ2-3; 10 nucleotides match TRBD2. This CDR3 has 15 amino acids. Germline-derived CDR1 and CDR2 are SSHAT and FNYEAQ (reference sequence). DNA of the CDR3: TGTGCTAGCAGCGTAAGCGGGGGGGCGGCAGATACGCAGTATTTT. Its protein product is CASSVSGGAADTQYF.

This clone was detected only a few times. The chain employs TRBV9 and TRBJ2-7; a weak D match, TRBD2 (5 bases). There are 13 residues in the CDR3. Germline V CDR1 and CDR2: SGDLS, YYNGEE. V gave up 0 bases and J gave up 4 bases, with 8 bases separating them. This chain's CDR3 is CASSVDGDYEQYF. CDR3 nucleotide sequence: TGTGCCAGCAGCGTAGACGGGGATTACGAGCAGTACTTC.

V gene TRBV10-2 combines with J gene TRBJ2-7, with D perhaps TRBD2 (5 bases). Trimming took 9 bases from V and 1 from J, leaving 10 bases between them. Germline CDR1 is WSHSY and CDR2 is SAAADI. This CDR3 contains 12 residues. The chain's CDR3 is CASRVASYEQYF. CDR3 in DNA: TGCGCCAGTAGGGTAGCGTCCTACGAGCAGTACTTC.

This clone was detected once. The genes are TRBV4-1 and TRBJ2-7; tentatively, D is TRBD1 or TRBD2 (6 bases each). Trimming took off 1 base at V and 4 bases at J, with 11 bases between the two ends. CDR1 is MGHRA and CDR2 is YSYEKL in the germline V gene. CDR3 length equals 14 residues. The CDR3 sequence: CASSQVGGRYEQYF. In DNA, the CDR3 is TGCGCCAGCAGCCAAGTGGGGGGCAGGTACGAGCAGTACTTC.

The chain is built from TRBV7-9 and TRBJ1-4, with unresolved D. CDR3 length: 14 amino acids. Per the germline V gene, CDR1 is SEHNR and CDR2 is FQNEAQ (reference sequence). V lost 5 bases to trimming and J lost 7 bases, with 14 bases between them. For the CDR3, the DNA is TGTGCCAGCAGCCCTGCTTGGGCGGGTGAAAAACTGTTTTTT. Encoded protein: CASSPAWAGEKLFF.

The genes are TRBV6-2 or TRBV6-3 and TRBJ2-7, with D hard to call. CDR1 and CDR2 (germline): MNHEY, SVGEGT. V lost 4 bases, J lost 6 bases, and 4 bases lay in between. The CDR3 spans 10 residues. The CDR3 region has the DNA TGTGCCAGCAGTTCTGTCGAGCAGTACTTC. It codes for CASSSVEQYF.

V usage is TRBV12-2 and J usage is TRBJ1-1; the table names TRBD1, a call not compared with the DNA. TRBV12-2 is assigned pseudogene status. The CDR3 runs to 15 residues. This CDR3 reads CASRLDRDRETEAFF. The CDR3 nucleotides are TGTGCAAGTCGCTTAGACCGGGACAGGGAAACTGAAGCTTTCTTT.

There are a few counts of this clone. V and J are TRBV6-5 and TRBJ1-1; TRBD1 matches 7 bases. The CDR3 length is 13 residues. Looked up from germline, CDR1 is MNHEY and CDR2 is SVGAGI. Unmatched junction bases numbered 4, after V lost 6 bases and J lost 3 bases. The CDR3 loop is CASSITGDTEAFF. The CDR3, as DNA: TGTGCCAGCAGCATAACAGGGGACACTGAAGCTTTCTTT.

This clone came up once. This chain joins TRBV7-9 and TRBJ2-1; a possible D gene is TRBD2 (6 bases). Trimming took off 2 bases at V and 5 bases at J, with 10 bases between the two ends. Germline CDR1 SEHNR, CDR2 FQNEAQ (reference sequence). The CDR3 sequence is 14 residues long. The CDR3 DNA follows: TGTGCCAGCAGCTTACCATGGGGGGACAATGAGCAGTTCTTC. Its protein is CASSLPWGDNEQFF.

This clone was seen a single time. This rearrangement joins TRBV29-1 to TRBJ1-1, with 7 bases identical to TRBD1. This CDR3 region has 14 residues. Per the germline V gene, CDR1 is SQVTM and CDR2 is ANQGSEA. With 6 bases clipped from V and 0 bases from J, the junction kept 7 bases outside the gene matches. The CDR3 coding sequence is TGCAGCGTCGGGACAGCGAACTTGAACACTGAAGCTTTCTTT. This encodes CSVGTANLNTEAFF.

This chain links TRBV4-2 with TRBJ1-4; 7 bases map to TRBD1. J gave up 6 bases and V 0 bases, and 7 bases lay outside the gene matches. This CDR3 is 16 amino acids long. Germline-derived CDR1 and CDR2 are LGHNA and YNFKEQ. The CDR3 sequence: CASSQEKTGWYEKLFF. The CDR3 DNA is TGTGCCAGCAGCCAAGAGAAGACAGGGTGGTATGAAAAACTGTTTTTT.

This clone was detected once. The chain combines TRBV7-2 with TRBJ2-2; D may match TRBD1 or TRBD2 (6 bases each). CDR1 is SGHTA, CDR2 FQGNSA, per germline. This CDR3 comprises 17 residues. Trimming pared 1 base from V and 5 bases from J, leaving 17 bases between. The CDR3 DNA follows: TGTGCCAGCAGCTTAGGAGGGGACGGGGGCAGAACCGGGGAGCTGTTTTTT. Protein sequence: CASSLGGDGGRTGELFF.

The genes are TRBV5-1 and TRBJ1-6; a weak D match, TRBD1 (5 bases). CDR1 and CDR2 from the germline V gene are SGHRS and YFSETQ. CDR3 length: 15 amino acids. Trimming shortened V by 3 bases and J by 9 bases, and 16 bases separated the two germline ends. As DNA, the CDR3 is TGCGCCAGCAGCTCCGGGACGACCGGGGGTTCACCCCTCCACTTT. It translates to CASSSGTTGGSPLHF.

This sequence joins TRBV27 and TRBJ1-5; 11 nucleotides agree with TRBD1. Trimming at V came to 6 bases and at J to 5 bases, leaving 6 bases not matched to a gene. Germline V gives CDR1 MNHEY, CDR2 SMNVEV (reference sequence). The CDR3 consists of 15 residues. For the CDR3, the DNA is TGTGCCAGCAGATGGACAGGGGGCGCCGATCAGCCCCAGCATTTT. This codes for CASRWTGGADQPQHF.

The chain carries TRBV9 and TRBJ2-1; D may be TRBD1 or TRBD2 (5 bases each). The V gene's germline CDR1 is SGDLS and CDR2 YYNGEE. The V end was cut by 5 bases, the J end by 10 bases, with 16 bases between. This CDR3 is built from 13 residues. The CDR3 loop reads CASSEIPGREQFF. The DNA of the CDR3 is TGTGCCAGCAGTGAGATACCGGGACGAGAGCAGTTCTTC. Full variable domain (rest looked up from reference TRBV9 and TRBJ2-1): DSGVTQTPKHLITATGQRVTLRCSPRSGDLSVYWYQQSLDQGLQFLIQYYNGEERAKGNILERFSAQQFPDLHSELNLSSLELGDSALYFCASSEIPGREQFFGPGTRLTVL.

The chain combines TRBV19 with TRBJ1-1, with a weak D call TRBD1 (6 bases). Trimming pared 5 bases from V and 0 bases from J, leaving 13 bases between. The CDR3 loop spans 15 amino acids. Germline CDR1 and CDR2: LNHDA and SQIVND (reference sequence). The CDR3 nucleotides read TGTGCCAGTAGTTCTCAGGGGCGTCTGAACACTGAAGCTTTCTTT. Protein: CASSSQGRLNTEAFF.

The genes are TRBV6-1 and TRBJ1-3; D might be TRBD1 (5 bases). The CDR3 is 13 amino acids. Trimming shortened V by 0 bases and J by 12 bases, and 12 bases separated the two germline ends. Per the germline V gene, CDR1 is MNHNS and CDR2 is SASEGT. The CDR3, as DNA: TGTGCCAGCAGTGAAGCGTTGGGGCGCGGCATATATTTT. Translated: CASSEALGRGIYF.

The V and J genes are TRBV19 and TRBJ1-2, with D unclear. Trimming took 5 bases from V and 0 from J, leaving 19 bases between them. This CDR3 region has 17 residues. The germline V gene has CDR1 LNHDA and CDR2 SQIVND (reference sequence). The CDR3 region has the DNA TGTGCCAGTAGTCACCGACGGGAACTAAAAGCTAACTATGGCTACACCTTC. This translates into CASSHRRELKANYGYTF.

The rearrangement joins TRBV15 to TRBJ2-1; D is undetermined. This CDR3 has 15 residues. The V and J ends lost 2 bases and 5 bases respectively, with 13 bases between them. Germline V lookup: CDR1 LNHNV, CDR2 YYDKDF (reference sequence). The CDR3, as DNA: TGTGCCACCAGCAGACGGTGGCAGGCAGACAATGAGCAGTTCTTC. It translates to CATSRRWQADNEQFF.

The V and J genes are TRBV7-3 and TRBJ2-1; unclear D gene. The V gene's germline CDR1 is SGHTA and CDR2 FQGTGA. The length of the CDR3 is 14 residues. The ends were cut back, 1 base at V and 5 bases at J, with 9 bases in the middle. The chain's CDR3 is CASSLMSSHNEQFF. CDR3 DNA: TGTGCCAGCAGCTTAATGTCTTCCCACAATGAGCAGTTCTTC.

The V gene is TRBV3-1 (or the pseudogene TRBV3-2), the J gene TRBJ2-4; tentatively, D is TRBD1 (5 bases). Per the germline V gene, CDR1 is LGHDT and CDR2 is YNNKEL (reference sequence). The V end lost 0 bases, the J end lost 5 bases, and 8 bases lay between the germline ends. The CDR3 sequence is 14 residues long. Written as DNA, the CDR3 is TGTGCCAGCAGCCAAGAAGGGGCCCAAAACATTCAGTACTTC. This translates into CASSQEGAQNIQYF.

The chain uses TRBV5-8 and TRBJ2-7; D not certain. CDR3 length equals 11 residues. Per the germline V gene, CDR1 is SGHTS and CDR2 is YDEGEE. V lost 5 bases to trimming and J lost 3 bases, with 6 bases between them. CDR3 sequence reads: CASSGYYEQYF. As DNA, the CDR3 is TGTGCCAGCAGTGGGTACTACGAGCAGTACTTC.